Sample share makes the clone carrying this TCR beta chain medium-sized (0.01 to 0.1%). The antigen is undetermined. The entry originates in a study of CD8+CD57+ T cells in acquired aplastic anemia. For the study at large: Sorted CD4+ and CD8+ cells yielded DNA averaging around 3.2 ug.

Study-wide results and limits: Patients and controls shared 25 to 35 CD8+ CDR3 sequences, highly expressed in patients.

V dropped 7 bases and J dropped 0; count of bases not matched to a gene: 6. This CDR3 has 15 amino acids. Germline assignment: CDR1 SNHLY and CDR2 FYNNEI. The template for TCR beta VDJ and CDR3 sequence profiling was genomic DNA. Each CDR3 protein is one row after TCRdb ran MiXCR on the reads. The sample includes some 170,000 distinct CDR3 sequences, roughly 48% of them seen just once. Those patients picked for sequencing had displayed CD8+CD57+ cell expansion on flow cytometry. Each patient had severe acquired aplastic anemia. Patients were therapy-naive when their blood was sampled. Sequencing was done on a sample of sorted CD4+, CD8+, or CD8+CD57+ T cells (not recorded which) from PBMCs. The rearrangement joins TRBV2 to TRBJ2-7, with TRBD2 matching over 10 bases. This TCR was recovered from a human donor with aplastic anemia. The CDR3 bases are TGTGCCAGCATAGCGGGGGGATCGAGCTCCTACGAGCAGTACTTC. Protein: CASIAGGSSSYEQYF.